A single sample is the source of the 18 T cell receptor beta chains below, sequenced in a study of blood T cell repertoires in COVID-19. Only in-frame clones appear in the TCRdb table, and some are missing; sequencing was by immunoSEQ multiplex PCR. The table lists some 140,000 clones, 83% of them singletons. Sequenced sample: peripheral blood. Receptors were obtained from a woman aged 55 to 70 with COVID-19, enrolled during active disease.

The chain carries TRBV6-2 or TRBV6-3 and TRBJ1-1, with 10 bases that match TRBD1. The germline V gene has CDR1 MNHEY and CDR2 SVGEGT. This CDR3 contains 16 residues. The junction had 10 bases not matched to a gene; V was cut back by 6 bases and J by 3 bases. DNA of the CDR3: TGTGCCAGCAGCCCCGGGACAGGGGTGAGGTACACTGAAGCTTTCTTT. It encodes CASSPGTGVRYTEAFF.

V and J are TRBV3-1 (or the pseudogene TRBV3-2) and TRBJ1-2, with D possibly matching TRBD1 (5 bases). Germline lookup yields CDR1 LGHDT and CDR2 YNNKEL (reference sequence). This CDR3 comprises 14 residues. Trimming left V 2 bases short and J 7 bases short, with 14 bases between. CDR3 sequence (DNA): TGTGCCAGCAGCCAAAATGGGGGGAAGGGTGGCTACACCTTC. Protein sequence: CASSQNGGKGGYTF.

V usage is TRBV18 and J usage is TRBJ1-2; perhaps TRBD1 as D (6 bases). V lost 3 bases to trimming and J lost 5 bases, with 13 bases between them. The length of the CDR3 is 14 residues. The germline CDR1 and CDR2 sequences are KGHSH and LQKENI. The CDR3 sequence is CASSPRGLGYGYTF. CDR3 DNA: TGTGCCAGCTCACCGCGGGGGCTCGGGTATGGCTACACCTTC. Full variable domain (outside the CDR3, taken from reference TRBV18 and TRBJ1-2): NAGVMQNPRHLVRRRGQEARLRCSPMKGHSHVYWYRQLPEEGLKFMVYLQKENIIDESGMPKERFSAEFPKEGPSILRIQQVVRGDSAAYFCASSPRGLGYGYTFGSGTRLTVV.

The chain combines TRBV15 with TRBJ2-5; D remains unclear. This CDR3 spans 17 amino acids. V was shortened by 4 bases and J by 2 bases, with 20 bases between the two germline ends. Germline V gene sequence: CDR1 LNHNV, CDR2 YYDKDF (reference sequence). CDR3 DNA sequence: TGTGCCACCAGCATGAATAACAGAAATCCTTCGCAAGAGACCCAGTACTTC. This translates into CATSMNNRNPSQETQYF.

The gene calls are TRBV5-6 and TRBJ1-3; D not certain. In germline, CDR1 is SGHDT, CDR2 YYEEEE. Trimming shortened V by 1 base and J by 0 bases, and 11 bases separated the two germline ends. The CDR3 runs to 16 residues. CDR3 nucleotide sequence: TGTGCCAGCAGCTTGTTGGGGAGGACCTCTGGAAACACCATATATTTT. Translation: CASSLLGRTSGNTIYF.

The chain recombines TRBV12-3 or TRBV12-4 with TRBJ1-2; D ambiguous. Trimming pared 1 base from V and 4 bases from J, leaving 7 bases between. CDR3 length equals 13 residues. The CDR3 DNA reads TGTGCCAGCAGTTTAGTGCCTACCTATGGCTACACCTTC. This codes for CASSLVPTYGYTF.

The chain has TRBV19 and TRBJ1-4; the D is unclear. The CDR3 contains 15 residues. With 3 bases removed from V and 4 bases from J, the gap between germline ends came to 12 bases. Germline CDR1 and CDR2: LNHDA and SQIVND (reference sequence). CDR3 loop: CASSIRSGGNEKLFF. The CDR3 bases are TGTGCCAGTAGTATTCGCTCGGGAGGTAATGAAAAACTGTTTTTT.

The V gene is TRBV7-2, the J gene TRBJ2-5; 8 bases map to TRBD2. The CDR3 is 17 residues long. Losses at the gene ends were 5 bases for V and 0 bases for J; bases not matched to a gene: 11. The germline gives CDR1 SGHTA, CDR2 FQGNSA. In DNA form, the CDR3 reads TGTGCCAGCAGCAGAGCCCTCCGCGGGGGGTACCAAGAGACCCAGTACTTC. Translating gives CASSRALRGGYQETQYF.

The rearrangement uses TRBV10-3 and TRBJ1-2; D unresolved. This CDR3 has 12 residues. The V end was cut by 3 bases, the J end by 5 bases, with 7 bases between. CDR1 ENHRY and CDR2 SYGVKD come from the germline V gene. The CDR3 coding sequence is TGTGCCATCAGTGATGGGCCTTATGGCTACACCTTC. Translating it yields CAISDGPYGYTF.

CDR3 sequence reads: CASSPGQWNTEAFF. The CDR3 bases are TGTGCCAGCAGTCCGGGACAATGGAACACTGAAGCTTTCTTT. The chain carries TRBV27 and TRBJ1-1, with D perhaps TRBD1 (6 bases). Between the trimmed V and J ends, which lost 5 bases and 1 base, there was a span of 11 bases. The CDR3 spans 14 residues. Germline CDR1 is MNHEY and CDR2 is SMNVEV (reference sequence).

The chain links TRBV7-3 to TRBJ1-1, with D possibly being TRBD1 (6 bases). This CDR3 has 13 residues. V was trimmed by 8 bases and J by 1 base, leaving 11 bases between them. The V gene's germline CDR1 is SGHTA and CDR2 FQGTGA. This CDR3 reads CASGRTENTEAFF. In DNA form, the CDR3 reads TGTGCCAGCGGACGGACAGAGAACACTGAAGCTTTCTTT.

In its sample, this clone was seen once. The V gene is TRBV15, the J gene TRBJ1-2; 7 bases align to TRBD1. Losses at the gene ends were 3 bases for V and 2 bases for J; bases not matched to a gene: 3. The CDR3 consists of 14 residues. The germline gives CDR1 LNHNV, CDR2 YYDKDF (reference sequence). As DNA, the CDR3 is TGTGCCACCAGCAGGGCGGGACAGAACTATGGCTACACCTTC. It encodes CATSRAGQNYGYTF.

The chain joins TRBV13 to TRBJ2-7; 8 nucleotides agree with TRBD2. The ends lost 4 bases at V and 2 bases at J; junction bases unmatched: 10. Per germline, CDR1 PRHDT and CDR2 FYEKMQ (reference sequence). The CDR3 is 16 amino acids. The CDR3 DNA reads TGTGCCAGCAGCTCCTACGGGGGGGGCCGAACCTACGAGCAGTACTTC. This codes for CASSSYGGGRTYEQYF.

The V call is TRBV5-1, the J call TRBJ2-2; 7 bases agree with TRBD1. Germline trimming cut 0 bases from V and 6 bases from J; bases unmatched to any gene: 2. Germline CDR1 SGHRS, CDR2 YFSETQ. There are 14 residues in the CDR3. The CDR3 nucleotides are TGCGCCAGCAGCTTGGTTCAGGGGGCCGGGGAGCTGTTTTTT. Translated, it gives CASSLVQGAGELFF.

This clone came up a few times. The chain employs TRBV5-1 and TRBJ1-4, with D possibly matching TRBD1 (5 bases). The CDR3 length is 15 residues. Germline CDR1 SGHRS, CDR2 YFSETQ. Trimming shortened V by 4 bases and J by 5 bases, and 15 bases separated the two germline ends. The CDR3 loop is CASSATGARNEKLFF. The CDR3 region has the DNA TGCGCCAGCAGCGCAACAGGTGCCCGAAATGAAAAACTGTTTTTT. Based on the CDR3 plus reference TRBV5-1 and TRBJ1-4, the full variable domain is KAGVTQTPRYLIKTRGQQVTLSCSPISGHRSVSWYQQTPGQGLQFLFEYFSETQRNKGNFPGRFSGRQFSNSRSEMNVSTLELGDSALYLCASSATGARNEKLFFGSGTQLSVL.

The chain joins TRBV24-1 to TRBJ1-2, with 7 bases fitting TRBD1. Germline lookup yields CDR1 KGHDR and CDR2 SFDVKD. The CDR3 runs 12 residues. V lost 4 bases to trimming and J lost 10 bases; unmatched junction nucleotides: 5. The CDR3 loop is CATSERGTDYTF. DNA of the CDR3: TGTGCCACCAGTGAACGGGGGACAGACTACACCTTC.

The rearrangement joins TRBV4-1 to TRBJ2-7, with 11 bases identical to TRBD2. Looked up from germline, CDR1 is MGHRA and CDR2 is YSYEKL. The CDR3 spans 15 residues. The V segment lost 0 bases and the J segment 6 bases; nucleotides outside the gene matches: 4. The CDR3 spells CASSQELAGGFEQYF. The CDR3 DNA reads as TGCGCCAGCAGCCAAGAGTTAGCGGGAGGGTTCGAGCAGTACTTC.

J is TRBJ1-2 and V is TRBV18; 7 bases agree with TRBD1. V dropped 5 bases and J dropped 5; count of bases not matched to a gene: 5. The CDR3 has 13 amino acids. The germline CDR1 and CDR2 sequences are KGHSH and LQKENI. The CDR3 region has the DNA TGTGCCAGCTCATCTGACAGGGATTATGGCTACACCTTC. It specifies CASSSDRDYGYTF.